These 28 T cell receptor beta chains share one sample of origin, sequenced in a study of control samples from healthy donors and cancer patients (dated by TCRdb to 2020 to 2022). The library relied on the immunoSEQ multiplex PCR assay. This is the immuneACCESS table as TCRdb keeps it, with only in-frame sequences that have V and J called. A part of the clones is gone; compared with another copy, unresolved V genes explain less than half, and the rest is unexplained. The sample records over 90,000 clones, 92% of which are singletons. The ten biggest clones cover roughly 2.5% of the sample. The sample taken for sequencing was blood. All receptors come from a woman aged 18-29 years in good health.

J is TRBJ1-3 and V is TRBV7-9, with D perhaps TRBD1 (5 bases). The CDR3 sequence is 12 residues long. Trimming shortened V by 11 bases and J by 4 bases, and 12 bases separated the two germline ends. CDR1 is SEHNR, CDR2 FQNEAQ, per germline (reference sequence). For the CDR3, the DNA is TGTGCCTTACGGGGCGGGGGAAACACCATATATTTT. Encoded protein: CALRGGGNTIYF.

The gene calls are TRBV6-2 or TRBV6-3 and TRBJ2-3; D unresolved. CDR3 length: 11 amino acids. V dropped 2 bases and J dropped 11 bases, with 8 bases sitting between them. CDR1 is MNHEY and CDR2 is SVGEGT in the germline V gene. CDR3 nucleotide sequence: TGTGCCAGCAGTTACCCGCTTGGGCAGTATTTT. This encodes CASSYPLGQYF.

The CDR3 coding sequence is TGTGCCTGGAGGAACGTTGGGGAGACCCAGTACTTC. It encodes CAWRNVGETQYF. The rearrangement links TRBV30 to TRBJ2-5; D not certain. V dropped 3 bases and J dropped 5 bases, with 10 bases sitting between them. The CDR3 is made up of 12 amino acids. Germline V CDR1 and CDR2: GTSNPN, SVGIG (reference sequence).

The chain recombines TRBV20-1 with TRBJ2-1; 9 bases align to TRBD2. This CDR3 spans 12 amino acids. V trimming: 3 bases; J trimming: 12 bases; junction bases outside the gene matches: 6. From germline, CDR1 is DFQATT and CDR2 SNEGSKA (reference sequence). CDR3 in amino acids: CSASLASGVQFF. The CDR3 DNA reads TGCAGTGCTAGTCTGGCTAGCGGGGTGCAGTTCTTC.

This clone appeared a single time. CDR3 residues: CASSFSDSYEQYF. In DNA, the CDR3 is TGTGCCAGCAGCTTTAGCGATTCCTACGAGCAGTACTTC. J is TRBJ2-7 and V is TRBV13; tentative D call: TRBD2 (5 bases). Germline values: CDR1 PRHDT, CDR2 FYEKMQ (reference sequence). This CDR3 spans 13 amino acids. Trimming removed 3 bases at V and 1 base at J, with 7 bases between.

J is TRBJ2-7 and V is TRBV3-1 (or the pseudogene TRBV3-2); D is unresolved. Germline CDR1 is LGHDT and CDR2 is YNNKEL (reference sequence). This CDR3 contains 15 residues. V shed 1 base and J shed 0 bases, with 10 bases lying between them. Here the CDR3 reads CASSQAPQSSYEQYF. For the CDR3, the DNA is TGTGCCAGCAGCCAAGCCCCACAGAGCTCCTACGAGCAGTACTTC.

This chain joins TRBV19 and TRBJ2-3; TRBD1 matches 7 bases. Germline V gives CDR1 LNHDA, CDR2 SQIVND (reference sequence). This CDR3 contains 17 residues. V gave up 5 bases and J gave up 2 bases; unmatched junction bases: 13. The CDR3 protein is CASSLSYRDRVTDTQYF. The CDR3 nucleotides are TGTGCCAGTAGTCTGTCGTACCGGGACAGAGTCACAGATACGCAGTATTTT.

The chain is built from TRBV30 and TRBJ1-6; no definite D call. Germline CDR1 is GTSNPN and CDR2 is SVGIG (reference sequence). CDR3 length: 15 amino acids. V lost 3 bases and J 0 bases, leaving 9 bases between the germline ends. CDR3 region: CAWRPPSSYNSPLHF. CDR3 nucleotide sequence: TGTGCCTGGAGACCCCCGAGCTCCTATAATTCACCCCTCCACTTT.

The chain uses TRBV19 and TRBJ2-7; 10 nucleotides line up with TRBD1. Germline CDR1 reads LNHDA; CDR2 reads SQIVND (reference sequence). With 7 bases clipped from V and 6 bases from J, the junction kept 9 bases outside the gene matches. The CDR3 extends over 14 amino acids. CDR3 in DNA: TGTGCCAGTAATGTGGGGACAGGGGTTCGCGAGCAGTACTTC. Its translation: CASNVGTGVREQYF.

The chain links TRBV5-6 to TRBJ1-1; a weak D match, TRBD1 (5 bases). Trimming took 0 bases from V and 3 from J, leaving 15 bases between them. Germline lookup yields CDR1 SGHDT and CDR2 YYEEEE. This CDR3 region has 16 residues. CDR3 nucleotides: TGTGCCAGCAGCTTGGTTTTGAGGGGCGCGGACACTGAAGCTTTCTTT. Its protein is CASSLVLRGADTEAFF.

This sequence joins TRBV28 and TRBJ1-2; D gene uncertain. Germline loops: CDR1 MDHEN, CDR2 SYDVKM. The CDR3 sequence is 12 residues long. V shed 6 bases and J shed 4 bases, with 9 bases lying between them. CDR3 region: CASSRDTYGYTF. The CDR3 DNA reads as TGTGCCAGCAGCCGAGACACCTATGGCTACACCTTC.

The CDR3 DNA is TGTGCCAGCAGCTTGCGGGACGGGGGAAACACCATATATTTT. Translating it yields CASSLRDGGNTIYF. The gene calls are TRBV5-4 and TRBJ1-3; a weak D match, TRBD1 (5 bases). Trimming pared 1 base from V and 4 bases from J, leaving 9 bases between. Germline loops: CDR1 SGHNT, CDR2 YYREEE (reference sequence). The CDR3 has 14 residues. Complete variable domain (other parts from reference TRBV5-4 and TRBJ1-3): ETGVTQSPTHLIKTRGQQVTLRCSSQSGHNTVSWYQQALGQGPQFIFQYYREEENGRGNFPPRFSGLQFPNYSSELNVNALELDDSALYLCASSLRDGGNTIYFGEGSWLTVV.

The J gene is TRBJ2-5, the V gene TRBV30, with D perhaps TRBD1 or TRBD2 (5 bases each). There are 12 residues in the CDR3. Germline V CDR1 and CDR2: GTSNPN, SVGIG (reference sequence). The V gene lost 4 bases and the J gene lost 1 base, with 7 bases spanning the gap. The CDR3 loop reads CAWTGSQETQYF. CDR3 nucleotides: TGTGCCTGGACAGGGAGCCAAGAGACCCAGTACTTC.

This clone occurred once. The rearrangement uses TRBV12-3 or TRBV12-4 and TRBJ1-2; D gene unclear. The CDR3 contains 13 residues. Trimming took 5 bases from V and 1 from J, leaving 8 bases between them. CDR3 in amino acids: CASSPTDNYGYTF. As DNA, the CDR3 is TGTGCCAGCAGTCCTACAGATAACTATGGCTACACCTTC.

This clone came up many times. CDR3 nucleotide sequence: TGCGCCAGCAGGCCCCACCTTAGACACGGCTATGGCTACACCTTC. The encoded protein is CASRPHLRHGYGYTF. The V gene is TRBV5-1, the J gene TRBJ1-2; D is uncertain. Germline CDR1 reads SGHRS; CDR2 reads YFSETQ. The CDR3 contains 15 residues. Trimming shortened V by 5 bases and J by 4 bases, and 18 bases separated the two germline ends.

The rearrangement uses TRBV11-3 and TRBJ2-3; TRBD2 matches 7 bases. V lost 0 bases to trimming and J lost 6 bases; unmatched junction nucleotides: 9. CDR1 and CDR2 from the germline V gene are SGHNT and YENEEA. This CDR3 contains 16 residues. The CDR3 DNA reads TGTGCCAGCAGCTTAGATCTAGCGGAAGGATCGGATACGCAGTATTTT. This sequence encodes CASSLDLAEGSDTQYF.

The gene calls are TRBV29-1 and TRBJ1-5; possible D gene TRBD1, 5 bases. Germline V lookup: CDR1 SQVTM, CDR2 ANQGSEA. This CDR3 is built from 13 residues. V was pared by 4 bases and J by 7 bases, with 14 bases between. The CDR3 loop is CSVAPGYRQPQHF. CDR3 nucleotides: TGCAGCGTTGCACCAGGGTACAGGCAGCCCCAGCATTTT.

The J gene is TRBJ2-1, the V gene TRBV2; 10 nucleotides agree with TRBD2. Germline trimming cut 8 bases from V and 9 bases from J; bases unmatched to any gene: 16. CDR3 length: 16 amino acids. Germline CDR1 reads SNHLY; CDR2 reads FYNNEI. The CDR3 sequence: CASGPPVAGGLGEQFF. The CDR3 DNA is TGTGCCAGCGGCCCACCCGTAGCGGGGGGCCTGGGTGAGCAGTTCTTC. Full variable domain (rest looked up from reference TRBV2 and TRBJ2-1): EPEVTQTPSHQVTQMGQEVILRCVPISNHLYFYWYRQILGQKVEFLVSFYNNEISEKSEIFDDQFSVERPDGSNFTLKIRSTKLEDSAMYFCASGPPVAGGLGEQFFGPGTRLTVL.

The CDR3 nucleotides are TGCAGCGTTGCAGCGGTGTCCTACAATGAGCAGTTCTTC. Its protein is CSVAAVSYNEQFF. This chain joins TRBV29-1 and TRBJ2-1; possibly TRBD2 for D (5 bases). The CDR3 loop spans 13 amino acids. CDR1 is SQVTM, CDR2 ANQGSEA, per germline. The V end was cut by 4 bases, the J end by 1 base, with 8 bases between.

The CDR3 spells CAWRKSSYNSPLHF. CDR3 bases: TGTGCCTGGAGAAAGAGCTCCTATAATTCACCCCTCCACTTT. The chain couples TRBV30 to TRBJ1-6; no reliable D call. The CDR3 has 14 residues. The V end was cut by 3 bases, the J end by 0 bases, with 6 bases between. CDR1 is GTSNPN and CDR2 is SVGIG in the germline V gene (reference sequence).

The rearrangement links TRBV6-1 to TRBJ1-4; 7 positions agree with TRBD1. Unmatched junction bases numbered 11, after V lost 2 bases and J lost 8 bases. The CDR3 contains 16 residues. In germline, CDR1 is MNHNS, CDR2 SASEGT. CDR3 amino acids: CASSEKGTVAVEKLFF. The CDR3 bases are TGTGCCAGCAGTGAAAAAGGGACAGTGGCCGTAGAAAAACTGTTTTTT.

This chain uses TRBV29-1 with TRBJ2-7, with TRBD1 as a possible D gene (5 bases). V was clipped by 3 bases and J by 0 bases, with 12 bases between them. This CDR3 comprises 14 residues. Germline V gene sequence: CDR1 SQVTM, CDR2 ANQGSEA. The DNA for the CDR3 is TGCAGCGTTGAGGGGCAGTCTAGCTCCTACGAGCAGTACTTC. This encodes CSVEGQSSSYEQYF.

This clone has more than one count but fewer than ten. This CDR3 is CASSLLARAMNTEAFF. CDR3 coding DNA: TGTGCCAGCAGCTTACTCGCGAGGGCCATGAACACTGAAGCTTTCTTT. The chain employs TRBV7-9 and TRBJ1-1; D unclear. Trimming shortened V by 2 bases and J by 0 bases, and 13 bases separated the two germline ends. Germline V gene sequence: CDR1 SEHNR, CDR2 FQNEAQ (reference sequence). The CDR3 is 16 residues long.

The V and J genes are TRBV19 and TRBJ2-3; D is unclear. Germline V lookup: CDR1 LNHDA, CDR2 SQIVND (reference sequence). CDR3 length equals 12 residues. With 3 bases removed from V and 8 bases from J, the gap between germline ends came to 9 bases. CDR3 sequence reads: CASSILGITQYF. The CDR3 bases are TGTGCCAGTAGTATCCTTGGGATTACGCAGTATTTT.

The chain is built from TRBV15 and TRBJ1-2, with D possibly TRBD1 on 6 matching bases. The CDR3 consists of 15 residues. Per the germline V gene, CDR1 is LNHNV and CDR2 is YYDKDF (reference sequence). Trimming left V 1 base short and J 6 bases short, with 15 bases between. Written as DNA, the CDR3 is TGTGCCACCAGCAGAGGGGACACCACCAAGGATGGCTACACCTTC. Its translation is CATSRGDTTKDGYTF.

The J gene is TRBJ1-5, the V gene TRBV5-6; no clear D gene. This CDR3 has 15 amino acids. Germline CDR1 and CDR2: SGHDT and YYEEEE. Between the trimmed V and J ends, which lost 4 bases and 6 bases, there was a span of 17 bases. Written as DNA, the CDR3 is TGTGCCAGCAGCCTTGGACCTAAACTCGGTCAGCCCCAGCATTTT. Protein sequence: CASSLGPKLGQPQHF. Drawing the rest from reference TRBV5-6 and TRBJ1-5, the complete variable domain is DAGVTQSPTHLIKTRGQQVTLRCSPKSGHDTVSWYQQALGQGPQFIFQYYEEEERQRGNFPDRFSGHQFPNYSSELNVNALLLGDSALYLCASSLGPKLGQPQHFGDGTRLSIL.

J is TRBJ2-5 and V is TRBV10-1, with D perhaps matching TRBD2 (6 bases). V was clipped by 3 bases and J by 5 bases, with 19 bases between them. The CDR3 contains 16 residues. Germline assignment: CDR1 WNHNN and CDR2 SYGVQD (reference sequence). Written as DNA, the CDR3 is TGCGCCAGCAGTGACCCGGAGGGATCCGGGATGGAGACCCAGTACTTC. Its translation is CASSDPEGSGMETQYF.

This clone appeared once. This chain links TRBV6-1 with TRBJ2-1, with TRBD2 matching over 9 bases. Germline trimming cut 2 bases from V and 0 bases from J; bases unmatched to any gene: 5. The CDR3 is made up of 17 amino acids. Germline values: CDR1 MNHNS, CDR2 SASEGT. CDR3 in amino acids: CASSEWAGGSSYNEQFF. In DNA, the CDR3 is TGTGCCAGCAGTGAATGGGCGGGGGGGAGCTCCTACAATGAGCAGTTCTTC.